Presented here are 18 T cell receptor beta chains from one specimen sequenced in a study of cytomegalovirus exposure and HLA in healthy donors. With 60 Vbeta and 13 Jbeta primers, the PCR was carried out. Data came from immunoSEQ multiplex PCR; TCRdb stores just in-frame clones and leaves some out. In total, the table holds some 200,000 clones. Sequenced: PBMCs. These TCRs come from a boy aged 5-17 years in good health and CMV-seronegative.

The CDR3 reads CASSLYEQYF. The CDR3 region has the DNA TGTGCCAGCAGCCTCTACGAGCAGTACTTC. The chain couples TRBV28 to TRBJ2-7; D call uncertain. The CDR3 is made up of 10 amino acids. Germline CDR1 is MDHEN and CDR2 is SYDVKM. V lost 6 bases to trimming and J lost 3 bases, with 3 bases between them.

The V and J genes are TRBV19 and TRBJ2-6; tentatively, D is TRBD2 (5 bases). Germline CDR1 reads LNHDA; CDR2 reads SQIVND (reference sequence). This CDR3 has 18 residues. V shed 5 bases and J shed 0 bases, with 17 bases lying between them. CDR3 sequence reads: CASSPAGGQLSGANVLTF. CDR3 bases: TGTGCCAGTAGTCCCGCGGGCGGGCAGCTCTCTGGGGCCAACGTCCTGACTTTC. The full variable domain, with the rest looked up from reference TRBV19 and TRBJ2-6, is DGGITQSPKYLFRKEGQNVTLSCEQNLNHDAMYWYRQDPGQGLRLIYYSQIVNDFQKGDIAEGYSVSREKKESFPLTVTSAQKNPTAFYLCASSPAGGQLSGANVLTFGAGSRLTVL.

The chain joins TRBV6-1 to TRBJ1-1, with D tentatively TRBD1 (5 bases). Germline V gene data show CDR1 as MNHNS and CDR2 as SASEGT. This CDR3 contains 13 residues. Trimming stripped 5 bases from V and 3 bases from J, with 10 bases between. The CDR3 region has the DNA TGTGCCAGCAGTCCTGGGGCGTACACTGAAGCTTTCTTT. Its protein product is CASSPGAYTEAFF.

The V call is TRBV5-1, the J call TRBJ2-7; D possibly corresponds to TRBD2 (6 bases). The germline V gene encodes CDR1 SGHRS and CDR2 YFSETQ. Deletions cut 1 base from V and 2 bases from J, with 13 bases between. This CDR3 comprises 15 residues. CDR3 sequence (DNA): TGCGCCAGCAGCTTGTTCCCCGGGGGACCCTACGAGCAGTACTTC. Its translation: CASSLFPGGPYEQYF.

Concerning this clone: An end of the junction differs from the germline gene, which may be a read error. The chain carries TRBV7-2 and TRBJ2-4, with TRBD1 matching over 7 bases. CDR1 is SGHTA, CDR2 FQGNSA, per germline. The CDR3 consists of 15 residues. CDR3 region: CASSIAPRDRNIQYF. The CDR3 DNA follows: TGTGCCAGCAGCATAGCGCCTCGGGACAGAAACATTCAGTACTTC.

In DNA form, the CDR3 reads TGCGCCAGCAGCCAAGAAGTTCACAGGGAGTCCTACAATGAGCAGTTCTTC. Residues: CASSQEVHRESYNEQFF. The chain links TRBV4-1 to TRBJ2-1, with D tentatively TRBD1 (6 bases). The germline V gene encodes CDR1 MGHRA and CDR2 YSYEKL. Deletions cut 0 bases from V and 1 base from J, with 13 bases between. This CDR3 is 17 amino acids long.

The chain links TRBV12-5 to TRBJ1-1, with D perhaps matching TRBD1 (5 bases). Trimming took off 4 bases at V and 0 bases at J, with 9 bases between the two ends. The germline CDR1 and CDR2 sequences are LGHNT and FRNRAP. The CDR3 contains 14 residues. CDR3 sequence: CASGWGLMNTEAFF. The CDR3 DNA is TGTGCTAGTGGTTGGGGACTGATGAACACTGAAGCTTTCTTT.

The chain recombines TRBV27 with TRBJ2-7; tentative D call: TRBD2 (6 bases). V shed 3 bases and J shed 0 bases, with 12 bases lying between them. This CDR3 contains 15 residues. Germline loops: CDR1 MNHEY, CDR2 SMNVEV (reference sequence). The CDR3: CASSFSGLSSYEQYF. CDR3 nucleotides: TGTGCCAGCAGTTTTAGCGGATTAAGCTCCTACGAGCAGTACTTC.

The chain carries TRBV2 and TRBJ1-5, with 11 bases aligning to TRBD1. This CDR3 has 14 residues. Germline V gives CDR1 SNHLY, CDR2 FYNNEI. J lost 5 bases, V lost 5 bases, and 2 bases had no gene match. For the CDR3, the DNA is TGTGCCAGCAGTAGGACAGGGGGCGATCAGCCCCAGCATTTT. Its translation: CASSRTGGDQPQHF.

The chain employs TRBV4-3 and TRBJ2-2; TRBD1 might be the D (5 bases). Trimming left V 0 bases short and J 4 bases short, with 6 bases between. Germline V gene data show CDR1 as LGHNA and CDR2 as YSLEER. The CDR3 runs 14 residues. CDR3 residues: CASSQDDSTGELFF. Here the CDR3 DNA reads TGCGCCAGCAGCCAAGATGACAGCACCGGGGAGCTGTTTTTT.

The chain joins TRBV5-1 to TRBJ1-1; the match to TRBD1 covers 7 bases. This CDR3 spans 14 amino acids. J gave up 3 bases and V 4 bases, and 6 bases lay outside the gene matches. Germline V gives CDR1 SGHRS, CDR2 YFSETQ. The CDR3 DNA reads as TGCGCCAGCAGCGTTTCAGGGGGGTACACTGAAGCTTTCTTT. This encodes CASSVSGGYTEAFF. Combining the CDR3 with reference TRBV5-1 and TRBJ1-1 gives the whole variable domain KAGVTQTPRYLIKTRGQQVTLSCSPISGHRSVSWYQQTPGQGLQFLFEYFSETQRNKGNFPGRFSGRQFSNSRSEMNVSTLELGDSALYLCASSVSGGYTEAFFGQGTRLTVV.

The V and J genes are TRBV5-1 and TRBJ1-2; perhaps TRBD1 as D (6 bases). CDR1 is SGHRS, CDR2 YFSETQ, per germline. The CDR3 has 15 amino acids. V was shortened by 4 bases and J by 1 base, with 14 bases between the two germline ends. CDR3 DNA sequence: TGCGCCAGCAGCCGAGTAACAGGGATTAACTATGGCTACACCTTC. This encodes CASSRVTGINYGYTF.

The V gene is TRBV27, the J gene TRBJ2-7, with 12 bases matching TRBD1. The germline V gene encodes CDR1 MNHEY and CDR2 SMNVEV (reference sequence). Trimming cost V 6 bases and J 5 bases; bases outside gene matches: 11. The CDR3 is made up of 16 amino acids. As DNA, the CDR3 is TGTGCCAGCAGACGCACCCCGGGACAGGGGGCAGACGAGCAGTACTTC. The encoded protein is CASRRTPGQGADEQYF.

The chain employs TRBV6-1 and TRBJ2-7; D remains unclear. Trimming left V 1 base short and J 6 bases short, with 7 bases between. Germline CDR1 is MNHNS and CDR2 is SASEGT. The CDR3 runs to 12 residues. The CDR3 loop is CASSEGRSEQYF. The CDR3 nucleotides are TGTGCCAGCAGTGAAGGCAGGTCCGAGCAGTACTTC.

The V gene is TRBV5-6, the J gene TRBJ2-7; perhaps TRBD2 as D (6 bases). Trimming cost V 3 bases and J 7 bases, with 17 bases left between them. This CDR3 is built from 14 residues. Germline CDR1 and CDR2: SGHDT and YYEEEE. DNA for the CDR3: TGTGCCAGCAGCTCCGGGACGGTCGCGGGGGAGCAGTACTTC. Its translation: CASSSGTVAGEQYF. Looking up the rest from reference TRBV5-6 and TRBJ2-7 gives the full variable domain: DAGVTQSPTHLIKTRGQQVTLRCSPKSGHDTVSWYQQALGQGPQFIFQYYEEEERQRGNFPDRFSGHQFPNYSSELNVNALLLGDSALYLCASSSGTVAGEQYFGPGTRLTVT.

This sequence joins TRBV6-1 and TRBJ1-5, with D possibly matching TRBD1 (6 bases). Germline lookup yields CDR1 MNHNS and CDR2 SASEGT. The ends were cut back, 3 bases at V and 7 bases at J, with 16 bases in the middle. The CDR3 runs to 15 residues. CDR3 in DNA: TGTGCCAGCAGTGACGGGGACATACTGAGGCAGCCCCAGCATTTT. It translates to CASSDGDILRQPQHF.

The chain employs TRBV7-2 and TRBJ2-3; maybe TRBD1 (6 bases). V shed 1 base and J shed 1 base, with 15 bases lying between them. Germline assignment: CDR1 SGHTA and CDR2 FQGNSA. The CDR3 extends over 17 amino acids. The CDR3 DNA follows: TGTGCCAGCAGCTTAGGATTTGGGGGCAGAGGCACAGATACGCAGTATTTT. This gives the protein CASSLGFGGRGTDTQYF.

The CDR3 bases are TGTGCCAGCAGCTTGGTTTCAGGGGAGGGTGGCTACACCTTC. Amino acids: CASSLVSGEGGYTF. The chain recombines TRBV5-4 with TRBJ1-2, with D perhaps matching TRBD1 (6 bases). Trimming took off 0 bases at V and 7 bases at J, with 13 bases between the two ends. Germline V CDR1 and CDR2: SGHNT, YYREEE (reference sequence). The CDR3 runs to 14 residues.